Shown below are 10 T cell receptor beta chains from a single sample sequenced in a study of monozygotic twins with inflammatory bowel disease. TCRdb derives one entry per CDR3 protein from the 5' RACE reads, leaving out DNA. The sample holds fewer than 450,000 distinct CDR3 sequences. The sample consisted of blood. The receptors here all came from a human donor with ulcerative colitis or Crohn's disease, or a healthy co-twin of an affected twin (not recorded which).

This rearrangement joins TRBV29-1 to TRBJ1-1. Germline values: CDR1 SQVTM, CDR2 ANQGSEA. The CDR3 runs 12 residues. The chain's CDR3 is CSVEEAWAEAFF. The full variable domain, completed using reference TRBV29-1 and TRBJ1-1, is SAVISQKPSRDICQRGTSLTIQCQVDSQVTMMFWYRQQPGQSLTLIATANQGSEATYESGFVIDKFPISRPNLTFSTLTVSNMSPEDSSIYLCSVEEAWAEAFFGQGTRLTVV.

The V and J genes are TRBV6-5 and TRBJ2-6. CDR1 and CDR2 from the germline V gene are MNHEY and SVGAGI. The CDR3 spans 16 residues. CDR3 in amino acids: CASSYTRASGANVLTF.

The J gene is TRBJ2-5, the V gene TRBV7-2; TCRdb selects TRBD2, and the lack of DNA leaves this call unchecked. Germline CDR1 and CDR2: SGHTA and FQGNSA. CDR3 length equals 14 residues. CDR3 residues: CASSLVLAGETQYF.

The rearrangement uses TRBV29-1 and TRBJ2-4. CDR1 and CDR2 from the germline V gene are SQVTM and ANQGSEA. The CDR3 runs 13 residues. The chain's CDR3 is CSVEDPNTNIQYF.

The chain couples TRBV29-1 to TRBJ2-6. The germline V gene has CDR1 SQVTM and CDR2 ANQGSEA. The length of the CDR3 is 14 residues. The CDR3 here is CSVGRSSGANVLTF.

The chain recombines TRBV12-3 or TRBV12-4 with TRBJ2-3; the TCRdb D gene call, TRBD1, has no DNA to confirm it. This CDR3 is built from 19 residues. CDR3: CASSLFLMGGGSPTDTQYF.

The chain carries TRBV5-1 and TRBJ2-1; TCRdb returns TRBD1, unconfirmable since there is no DNA. The V gene's germline CDR1 is SGHRS and CDR2 YFSETQ. The CDR3 is made up of 19 amino acids. The CDR3 sequence: CASSLVGWGDWAPPNEQFF.

The rearrangement joins TRBV4-1 to TRBJ2-3. This CDR3 has 15 residues. CDR1 is MGHRA and CDR2 is YSYEKL in the germline V gene. The CDR3 sequence is CASSLLTASTDTQYF.

The chain couples TRBV7-2 to TRBJ2-1; TCRdb's D call, TRBD2, is unchecked because there is no DNA. The germline V gene has CDR1 SGHTA and CDR2 FQGNSA. The CDR3 extends over 14 amino acids. Here the CDR3 reads CASSSTSGYNEQFF.

The chain is built from TRBV24-1 and TRBJ2-5; without DNA, the TCRdb call of TRBD1 cannot be checked. CDR3 length: 13 residues. In germline, CDR1 is KGHDR, CDR2 SFDVKD. The CDR3 protein is CATSEQVAGTQYF.